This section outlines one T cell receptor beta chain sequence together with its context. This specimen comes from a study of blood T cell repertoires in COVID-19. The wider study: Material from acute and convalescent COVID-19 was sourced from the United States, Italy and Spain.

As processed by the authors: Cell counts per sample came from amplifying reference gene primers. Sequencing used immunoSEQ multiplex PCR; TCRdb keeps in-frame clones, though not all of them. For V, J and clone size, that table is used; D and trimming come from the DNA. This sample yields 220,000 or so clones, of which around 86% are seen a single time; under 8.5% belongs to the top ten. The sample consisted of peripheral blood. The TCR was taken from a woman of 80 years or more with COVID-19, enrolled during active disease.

The CDR3 region has the DNA TGTGCCAGCCGCAGGGGAGGGGGAGGGGCTTCCTACGAGCAGTACTTC. Encoded protein: CASRRGGGGASYEQYF. The chain has TRBV28 and TRBJ2-7, with D possibly matching TRBD2 (7 bases). Trimming removed 8 bases from V and 1 base from J, with 21 bases in between. Per the germline V gene, CDR1 is MDHEN and CDR2 is SYDVKM. This CDR3 is 16 amino acids long.